This TCR beta chain was observed in a study of T cells in Graves' hyperthyroidism and ophthalmopathy. General study points: Most expanded thyroid clonotypes above 0.001 also appeared in blood.

In patients aged 18 to 65, hyperthyroidism was newly diagnosed, with duration under 2 months. Patients with uncontrolled infections, other autoimmune diseases, pregnancy or lactation were excluded. Diagnosis relied on clinical symptoms, serum thyroxine and TRAb, thyroid ultrasound and orbital computed tomography. This clonotype appeared many times. Its antigen is not identified. Amplified TCR beta CDR3 regions derived from RNA transcripts. HTBI primers were employed in a first-round RT-PCR of the TCR CDR3. TCRdb redid the calling of the multiplex PCR reads with MiXCR, one entry per CDR3 protein. The top ten hold 20% to 25% of the sample, which has about 350,000 distinct CDR3 sequences, about 15% seen once. The receptor's source is a woman under 40 with Graves' hyperthyroidism. The sequencing sample was made of blood.

The CDR3 loop reads CASSSTGTSVWDEQFF. The CDR3 nucleotides are TGTGCCAGCAGCTCAACCGGGACTAGCGTGTGGGATGAGCAGTTCTTC. The V and J genes are TRBV7-9 and TRBJ2-1, with TRBD2 matching 10 bases. CDR3 length equals 16 residues. Germline trimming cut 4 bases from V and 8 bases from J; bases unmatched to any gene: 11. Germline lookup yields CDR1 SEHNR and CDR2 FQNEAQ (reference sequence).